Listed here are 23 T cell receptor beta chains from one sample, sequenced in a study of cytomegalovirus exposure and HLA in healthy donors listed by TCRdb under 2017. The library was obtained by the immunoSEQ multiplex PCR assay. For the multiplex PCR, a mixture combining 60 forward primers for TCR Vbeta segments and 13 reverse primers for TCR Jbeta segments was used. The clones in this table, taken by TCRdb from immuneACCESS, are in-frame only. Not every clone is retained; where verified, under half of the shortfall comes from an unresolved V gene, and the cause of the rest is unknown. The sample data list roughly 150,000 clones, and approximately 80% of these were observed just once. The top ten constitute about 2.4% of the sample. The sample was PBMCs. Receptor source: a male donor in good health and CMV-seronegative.

V is TRBV7-3 and J is TRBJ2-2; 7 bases line up with TRBD1. This CDR3 is 15 amino acids long. Germline lookup yields CDR1 SGHTA and CDR2 FQGTGA. V dropped 1 base and J dropped 2; count of bases not matched to a gene: 1. The CDR3 nucleotides are TGTGCCAGCAGCTTAATAGGGGGCAACACCGGGGAGCTGTTTTTT. Its translation: CASSLIGGNTGELFF.

This rearrangement joins TRBV28 to TRBJ1-6; perhaps TRBD1 as D (6 bases). CDR3 length equals 18 residues. The V gene lost 3 bases and the J gene lost 10 bases, with 25 bases spanning the gap. CDR1 MDHEN and CDR2 SYDVKM come from the germline V gene. Written as DNA, the CDR3 is TGTGCCAGCAGTTTTTTGGTTTGGAGTCAGGGGTCCGGGTCACCCCTCCACTTT. This sequence encodes CASSFLVWSQGSGSPLHF.

The J gene is TRBJ2-5, the V gene TRBV13; D might be TRBD1 (6 bases). TRBJ2-7 matches the DNA end more closely, so the J call is doubtful. CDR1 is PRHDT, CDR2 FYEKMQ, per germline (reference sequence). This CDR3 spans 14 amino acids. The CDR3 loop is CASSFRTASYEQYF. The CDR3 region has the DNA TGTGCCAGCAGCTTTAGGACAGCATCCTACGAGCAGTACTTC.

The CDR3 loop is CASRVDRGGEKLFF. The CDR3 DNA follows: TGTGCCAGCAGGGTCGACAGGGGGGGTGAAAAACTGTTTTTT. The V gene is TRBV2, the J gene TRBJ1-4; 9 bases align to TRBD1. V lost 6 bases, J lost 7 bases, and 6 bases stayed unmatched. Germline CDR1 and CDR2: SNHLY and FYNNEI. The CDR3 has 14 residues.

J is TRBJ1-1 and V is TRBV28; D is ambiguous. Germline-derived CDR1 and CDR2 are MDHEN and SYDVKM. V gave up 7 bases and J gave up 0 bases, with 9 bases separating them. The CDR3 has 13 residues. The CDR3 DNA follows: TGTGCCAGCAATACAGTCATGAACACTGAAGCTTTCTTT. This gives the protein CASNTVMNTEAFF.

In its sample, this clone was seen once. The gene calls are TRBV11-2 and TRBJ1-2, with D uncertain. CDR1 is SGHAT, CDR2 FQNNGV, per germline. The length of the CDR3 is 15 residues. V was clipped by 4 bases and J by 4 bases, with 16 bases between them. As DNA, the CDR3 is TGTGCCAGCAGCTCTCCCTCACAGCGGCTCTATGGCTACACCTTC. Its translation is CASSSPSQRLYGYTF.

The chain has TRBV29-1 and TRBJ2-5, with TRBD2 matching over 7 bases. Germline V gene lookup returns CDR1 SQVTM and CDR2 ANQGSEA. The CDR3 is 12 amino acids. J was trimmed by 5 bases and V by 2 bases; bases with no gene match: 2. For the CDR3, the DNA is TGCAGCGTTGAATGGGGGGGGGAGACCCAGTACTTC. This encodes CSVEWGGETQYF.

In its sample, this clone was seen once. V is TRBV7-9 and J is TRBJ2-1; TRBD2 matches at 8 bases. V was pared by 5 bases and J by 3 bases, with 12 bases of the junction left unmatched. Germline V gene sequence: CDR1 SEHNR, CDR2 FQNEAQ (reference sequence). CDR3 length: 17 amino acids. CDR3 sequence: CASSEKALAGYYNEQFF. The DNA of the CDR3 is TGTGCCAGCAGCGAAAAGGCTCTAGCGGGTTACTACAATGAGCAGTTCTTC.

This clone was detected a few times. The V call is TRBV7-9, the J call TRBJ1-4; D ambiguous. V lost 2 bases, J lost 4 bases, and 5 bases lay in between. Germline V gene lookup returns CDR1 SEHNR and CDR2 FQNEAQ (reference sequence). The length of the CDR3 is 13 residues. CDR3 coding DNA: TGTGCCAGCAGCTTACTCGGTAATGAAAAACTGTTTTTT. It is translated as CASSLLGNEKLFF.

The gene calls are TRBV9 and TRBJ1-1, with 7 nucleotides matching TRBD1. V lost 0 bases and J lost 5; bases outside the gene matches: 10. The germline V gene encodes CDR1 SGDLS and CDR2 YYNGEE. CDR3 length equals 16 residues. CDR3 nucleotide sequence: TGTGCCAGCAGCGTAGGGTGGCAGGGGGGTCGTACTGAAGCTTTCTTT. Amino acid sequence: CASSVGWQGGRTEAFF.

The chain links TRBV30 to TRBJ2-1, with TRBD2 matching over 9 bases. Looked up from germline, CDR1 is GTSNPN and CDR2 is SVGIG (reference sequence). The CDR3 runs 16 residues. V lost 3 bases and J lost 3; bases outside the gene matches: 9. The CDR3 reads CAWRTTRLADYNEQFF. The CDR3 coding sequence is TGTGCCTGGAGGACTACAAGACTAGCGGACTACAATGAGCAGTTCTTC.

The chain couples TRBV5-1 to TRBJ2-6; 10 bases fit TRBD1. The germline V gene has CDR1 SGHRS and CDR2 YFSETQ. This CDR3 is built from 17 residues. The V and J ends lost 4 bases and 0 bases, in that order; junction bases with no gene match: 4. DNA of the CDR3: TGCGCCAGCAGCCAGGGACAGGGGACCTCTGGGGCCAACGTCCTGACTTTC. It is translated as CASSQGQGTSGANVLTF.

A word on this clone: This CDR3 is also generated by other DNA sequences in the sample. V usage is TRBV5-1 and J usage is TRBJ2-7; possibly TRBD1 for D (5 bases). CDR3 size: 14 residues. CDR1 and CDR2 (germline): SGHRS, YFSETQ. V lost 0 bases and J lost 2, with 9 bases in between. CDR3 DNA sequence: TGCGCCAGCAGCTTGGGCCAGGGTCCCTACGAGCAGTACTTC. Translated: CASSLGQGPYEQYF.

This clone was found once. The chain couples TRBV4-1 to TRBJ1-2; D possibly corresponds to TRBD1 (6 bases). The CDR3 consists of 15 residues. In germline, CDR1 is MGHRA, CDR2 YSYEKL. Trimming left V 3 bases short and J 4 bases short, with 15 bases between. The CDR3 DNA is TGCGCCAGCAGCCAGGAACGGGGGGCTGGCTATGGCTACACCTTC. Translation: CASSQERGAGYGYTF.

The chain combines TRBV7-2 with TRBJ2-3; D perhaps matches TRBD2 (5 bases). Trimming removed 6 bases from V and 0 bases from J, with 13 bases in between. The CDR3 sequence is 15 residues long. Germline-derived CDR1 and CDR2 are SGHTA and FQGNSA. DNA of the CDR3: TGTGCCAGCAGTCGGAGCGGTTCTAGCACAGATACGCAGTATTTT. Translating gives CASSRSGSSTDTQYF.

The chain links TRBV6-5 to TRBJ1-2; 8 bases agree with TRBD1. The V gene end was trimmed by 4 bases and the J gene end by 2 bases; junction bases not matched to a gene: 6. CDR3 size: 15 residues. Germline V lookup: CDR1 MNHEY, CDR2 SVGAGI. The CDR3: CASSSLRTGNYGYTF. CDR3 in DNA: TGTGCCAGCAGTTCACTCAGGACAGGGAACTATGGCTACACCTTC.

This chain links TRBV29-1 with TRBJ2-1; 10 nucleotides line up with TRBD2. After removal of 4 bases from V and 4 bases from J, the junction contained 10 bases not matched to a gene. Germline V CDR1 and CDR2: SQVTM, ANQGSEA. This CDR3 has 16 residues. The CDR3 sequence: CSVGGLAGVGYNEQFF. CDR3 in DNA: TGCAGCGTTGGGGGGCTAGCGGGAGTGGGATACAATGAGCAGTTCTTC.

This clone was counted a single time. This chain uses TRBV4-2 with TRBJ2-7; 8 nucleotides match TRBD2. This CDR3 is built from 17 residues. The trim removed 0 bases at V and 1 base at J, leaving 8 bases unmatched. Germline CDR1 is LGHNA and CDR2 is YNFKEQ. CDR3 in DNA: TGTGCCAGCAGCCAAGATCGGGGGGGTTTAGGGTCCTACGAGCAGTACTTC. Translating it yields CASSQDRGGLGSYEQYF.

The chain is built from TRBV5-4 and TRBJ2-5; D is uncertain. V lost 1 base to trimming and J lost 5 bases, with 15 bases between them. Germline CDR1 SGHNT, CDR2 YYREEE (reference sequence). The CDR3 is 15 amino acids. The CDR3 nucleotides read TGTGCCAGCAGCTTGTCGACGGATGCCAGGGAGACCCAGTACTTC. Translation: CASSLSTDARETQYF.

The chain is built from TRBV14 and TRBJ2-1; 8 bases fit TRBD2. The germline V gene has CDR1 SGHDN and CDR2 FVKESK. V dropped 1 base and J dropped 15; count of bases not matched to a gene: 5. The CDR3 contains 12 residues. This CDR3 is CASSQGLAGMFF. The CDR3 DNA follows: TGTGCCAGCAGCCAAGGGCTAGCGGGTATGTTCTTC.

The count of this clone is one. This rearrangement joins TRBV5-1 to TRBJ2-1; no reliable D call. Germline assignment: CDR1 SGHRS and CDR2 YFSETQ. Trimming took off 4 bases at V and 5 bases at J, with 10 bases between the two ends. This CDR3 contains 13 residues. The CDR3 bases are TGCGCCAGCAGCCAACAAATGAACAATGAGCAGTTCTTC. Its translation is CASSQQMNNEQFF.

The sample holds one count of this clone. The J gene is TRBJ2-7, the V gene TRBV10-1; 12 nucleotides align to TRBD1. The CDR3 is made up of 16 amino acids. The ends lost 2 bases at V and 6 bases at J; junction bases unmatched: 8. CDR1 WNHNN and CDR2 SYGVQD come from the germline V gene (reference sequence). CDR3: CASSEPRDRGLCEQYF. CDR3 DNA sequence: TGCGCCAGCAGTGAGCCCCGGGACAGGGGGCTTTGCGAGCAGTACTTC.

This chain links TRBV5-1 with TRBJ2-7; 7 bases align to TRBD1. The J segment lost 4 bases and the V segment lost 4 bases, leaving 14 bases of the junction unmatched. The length of the CDR3 is 16 residues. Germline CDR1 reads SGHRS; CDR2 reads YFSETQ. CDR3 bases: TGCGCCAGCAGCCCGCTCTCGGCAGGGGGAGAGTACGAGCAGTACTTC. Protein: CASSPLSAGGEYEQYF.